The 10 T cell receptor beta chains listed next were all sequenced from one sample in a study of identical twins. TCRdb used MiXCR to reprocess the 5' RACE reads, holding one entry per CDR3 protein. The data contain about 1.7 million distinct CDR3 sequences, more than 30% of them singletons. Sequenced: cord blood. These receptors originate from a newborn girl in good health.

Only a few counts were recorded for this clonotype. The V call is TRBV29-1, the J call TRBJ1-1, with a tentative D call TRBD1 (5 bases). From germline, CDR1 is SQVTM and CDR2 ANQGSEA. This CDR3 spans 12 amino acids. The CDR3 sequence is CSSSWGGTEAFF. DNA for the CDR3: TGCAGTTCTTCGTGGGGGGGGACTGAAGCTTTCTTT.

This clonotype appeared many times. V is TRBV28 and J is TRBJ2-5, with 7 bases lining up with TRBD1. The CDR3 sequence is 13 residues long. CDR1 is MDHEN, CDR2 SYDVKM, per germline. V shed 9 bases and J 4 bases; nucleotides not matched to a gene: 8. CDR3 in DNA: TGTGCCAGGGGTTCGACAGGGACAGAGACCCAGTACTTC. This gives the protein CARGSTGTETQYF.

This clonotype was counted a few times. V usage is TRBV14 and J usage is TRBJ2-1, with 10 bases that match TRBD2. CDR3 length equals 16 residues. The V segment lost 0 bases and the J segment 5 bases; nucleotides outside the gene matches: 4. The germline V gene encodes CDR1 SGHDN and CDR2 FVKESK. The CDR3 DNA reads TGTGCCAGCAGCCAAGATATTGGACTAGCGGACAATGAGCAGTTCTTC. Translated, it gives CASSQDIGLADNEQFF.

V and J are TRBV3-1 and TRBJ1-1; no firm D call. The V end was cut by 0 bases, the J end by 5 bases, with 13 bases between. This CDR3 has 15 amino acids. CDR1 and CDR2 from the germline V gene are LGHDT and YNNKEL (reference sequence). The CDR3 loop is CASSQEWRRETEAFF. In nucleotides, the CDR3 is TGTGCCAGCAGCCAAGAATGGAGAAGGGAGACTGAAGCTTTCTTT.

This clonotype came up a few times. This sequence joins TRBV12-3 or TRBV12-4 and TRBJ1-2; TRBD1 is a possible D gene (5 bases). The V end was cut by 8 bases, the J end by 7 bases, with 5 bases between. CDR3 length: 9 residues. In nucleotides, the CDR3 is TGTGCCAGCGGGGGTGGCTACACCTTC. This translates into CASGGGYTF.

The chain combines TRBV3-1 with TRBJ2-2; no reliable D call. In germline, CDR1 is LGHDT, CDR2 YNNKEL (reference sequence). The V end lost 4 bases, the J end lost 4 bases, and 16 bases lay between the germline ends. The CDR3 spans 16 residues. CDR3 amino acids: CASSPIHSAATGELFF. Written as DNA, the CDR3 is TGTGCCAGCAGCCCAATCCACTCCGCGGCCACCGGGGAGCTGTTTTTT.

V and J are TRBV9 and TRBJ2-2, with D maybe TRBD1 (6 bases). V lost 4 bases and J 4 bases, leaving 14 bases between the germline ends. The CDR3 is 15 residues long. From germline, CDR1 is SGDLS and CDR2 YYNGEE. CDR3 amino acids: CASSFQGLGTGELFF. The CDR3 DNA follows: TGTGCCAGCAGCTTCCAGGGGCTGGGCACCGGGGAGCTGTTTTTT. Looking up the rest from reference TRBV9 and TRBJ2-2 gives the full variable domain: DSGVTQTPKHLITATGQRVTLRCSPRSGDLSVYWYQQSLDQGLQFLIQYYNGEERAKGNILERFSAQQFPDLHSELNLSSLELGDSALYFCASSFQGLGTGELFFGEGSRLTVL.

This clonotype was seen a few times. The rearrangement joins TRBV6-2 or TRBV6-3 to TRBJ1-2; D is perhaps TRBD1 (5 bases). Germline lookup yields CDR1 MNHEY and CDR2 SVGEGT. CDR3 length equals 14 residues. The germline V and J ends were trimmed by 1 base and 1 base, with 7 bases remaining between them. The CDR3 DNA sequence: TGTGCCAGCAGTTACTGGACAAATAACTATGGCTACACCTTC. Translating gives CASSYWTNNYGYTF.

Only a few counts were recorded for this clonotype. V gene TRBV11-2 combines with J gene TRBJ1-6; TRBD1 is a possible D gene (5 bases). CDR1 and CDR2 from the germline V gene are SGHAT and FQNNGV. The V end lost 1 base, the J end lost 8 bases, and 9 bases lay between the germline ends. This CDR3 has 14 residues. CDR3 loop: CASSLAGRHSPLHF. The CDR3 coding sequence is TGTGCCAGCAGCTTAGCGGGACGGCATTCACCCCTCCACTTT.

At least ten counts were recorded for this clonotype. The genes are TRBV7-8 and TRBJ2-7; no definite D call. The CDR3 covers 14 residues. V lost 1 base, J lost 3 bases, and 10 bases lay in between. The germline CDR1 and CDR2 sequences are SGHVS and FQNEAQ. The CDR3 loop is CASSLGVGYYEQYF. CDR3 bases: TGTGCCAGCAGCTTAGGTGTCGGCTACTACGAGCAGTACTTC.